One and the same sample provided the 17 T cell receptor beta chains below, sequenced in a study of Tregs in tolerant kidney transplant recipients. Sequencing used immunoSEQ multiplex PCR; TCRdb keeps in-frame clones, though not all of them. The sample lists 15,000 to 19,000 clones, more than 80% seen once, with 10% to 15% in the top ten. Sequenced material: CD8+ T cells from blood. These receptors all stem from a human donor in good health.

This chain connects TRBV5-1 to TRBJ1-6; D possibly corresponds to TRBD1 (5 bases). Trimming shortened V by 0 bases and J by 9 bases, and 7 bases separated the two germline ends. The CDR3 has 13 residues. Germline V lookup: CDR1 SGHRS, CDR2 YFSETQ. The CDR3 region has the DNA TGCGCCAGCAGCTTGGCCGGGGGTTCACCCCTCCACTTT. Its protein product is CASSLAGGSPLHF.

V and J are TRBV27 and TRBJ2-5; 10 bases are a match to TRBD2. Losses at the gene ends were 6 bases for V and 5 bases for J; bases not matched to a gene: 12. Germline V gives CDR1 MNHEY, CDR2 SMNVEV (reference sequence). The CDR3 has 16 amino acids. The CDR3 loop reads CASSPVGTAGGETQYF. The CDR3 DNA sequence: TGTGCCAGCAGCCCCGTGGGTACAGCGGGAGGGGAGACCCAGTACTTC.

V is TRBV13 and J is TRBJ2-1; D is uncertain. Trimming removed 3 bases from V and 8 bases from J, with 23 bases in between. Germline CDR1 PRHDT, CDR2 FYEKMQ (reference sequence). The CDR3 contains 17 residues. CDR3 DNA: TGTGCCAGCAGCTTTTTCGCCGGGCCATCGGTGGGCGATGAGCAGTTCTTC. It translates to CASSFFAGPSVGDEQFF.

The genes are TRBV30 and TRBJ2-7; 10 bases align to TRBD2. Germline CDR1 and CDR2: GTSNPN and SVGIG (reference sequence). This CDR3 has 14 residues. V lost 0 bases and J lost 5; bases outside the gene matches: 4. The CDR3, as DNA: TGTGCCTGGAGTGTACTAGCGGGATCCGACGAGCAGTACTTC. This translates into CAWSVLAGSDEQYF.

In DNA form, the CDR3 reads TGTGCCAGCAGTTCCTCAGCCTCTGGAAACACCATATATTTT. It encodes CASSSSASGNTIYF. The rearrangement links TRBV27 to TRBJ1-3, with D hard to call. This CDR3 spans 14 amino acids. Germline V gene lookup returns CDR1 MNHEY and CDR2 SMNVEV (reference sequence). The V gene lost 4 bases and the J gene lost 0 bases, with 7 bases spanning the gap.

Regarding this clone: The germline gene is not matched at one end of the junction; a read error may be the cause. J is TRBJ2-7 and V is TRBV12-5; no firm D call. The CDR3 consists of 12 residues. Germline values: CDR1 LGHNT, CDR2 FRNRAP. CDR3 region: CASSLSIYEQYF. CDR3 sequence (DNA): TGTGCTAGTAGTTTGTCTATCTACGAGCAGTACTTC.

CDR3 nucleotides: TGTGCCAGCAGCTTAGAATGGGGGCAGCGGAATGAGCAGTTCTTC. Translation gives CASSLEWGQRNEQFF. The chain employs TRBV11-2 and TRBJ2-1, with D maybe TRBD1 (6 bases). CDR1 is SGHAT and CDR2 is FQNNGV in the germline V gene. This CDR3 comprises 15 residues. Trimming took off 0 bases at V and 7 bases at J, with 13 bases between the two ends.

The chain uses TRBV6-5 and TRBJ2-7; the D gene is possibly TRBD2 (6 bases). The V and J ends lost 2 bases and 2 bases respectively, with 10 bases between them. Germline CDR1 is MNHEY and CDR2 is SVGAGI. This CDR3 is built from 14 residues. As DNA, the CDR3 is TGTGCCAGCAGTTACGCGGGGCCTACCTACGAGCAGTACTTC. This encodes CASSYAGPTYEQYF.

The gene calls are TRBV6-5 and TRBJ1-2; D is perhaps TRBD1 (6 bases). This CDR3 region has 14 residues. V was cut by 0 bases and J by 6 bases, with 11 bases left in between. Germline CDR1 is MNHEY and CDR2 is SVGAGI. The CDR3 coding sequence is TGTGCCAGCAGTTACTCTGGGGGCGCTGATGGCTACACCTTC. Protein product: CASSYSGGADGYTF.

The CDR3 here is CASSLQRNTEAFF. The CDR3 DNA follows: TGTGCCAGCAGTTTACAGAGGAACACTGAAGCTTTCTTT. The V call is TRBV27, the J call TRBJ1-1; no definite D call. The CDR3 has 13 residues. V lost 2 bases, J lost 1 base, and 5 bases lay in between. Germline lookup yields CDR1 MNHEY and CDR2 SMNVEV (reference sequence).

This chain connects TRBV5-6 to TRBJ2-5; 8 bases line up with TRBD2. CDR3 length: 15 residues. Germline-derived CDR1 and CDR2 are SGHDT and YYEEEE. J lost 1 base, V lost 6 bases, and 8 bases had no gene match. CDR3 protein: CASIGNSGAQETQYF. The CDR3 DNA reads TGTGCCAGCATAGGAAATAGCGGGGCCCAAGAGACCCAGTACTTC.

The V call is TRBV5-1, the J call TRBJ2-3; TRBD2 aligns across 7 bases. From germline, CDR1 is SGHRS and CDR2 YFSETQ. Germline trimming cut 4 bases from V and 2 bases from J; bases unmatched to any gene: 7. The CDR3 runs to 15 residues. The CDR3 DNA is TGCGCCAGCAGCCTCGCGGGGGAGTACACAGATACGCAGTATTTT. Translation gives CASSLAGEYTDTQYF.

J is TRBJ2-2 and V is TRBV4-3, with 14 bases identical to TRBD2. CDR3 length: 18 amino acids. Per germline, CDR1 LGHNA and CDR2 YSLEER. The J segment lost 7 bases and the V segment lost 0 bases, leaving 7 bases of the junction unmatched. This chain's CDR3 is CASSQDRTSGGRNGELFF. DNA of the CDR3: TGCGCCAGCAGCCAAGATCGGACTAGCGGGGGGCGAAACGGGGAGCTGTTTTTT.

V gene TRBV12-5 combines with J gene TRBJ1-5; TRBD1 agrees at 9 bases. CDR1 LGHNT and CDR2 FRNRAP come from the germline V gene. This CDR3 spans 16 amino acids. V was pared by 6 bases and J by 6 bases, with 12 bases of the junction left unmatched. DNA for the CDR3: TGTGCTAGTGGCCGTGTGGACAGGGGTGAGGTTCAGCCCCAGCATTTT. Translating gives CASGRVDRGEVQPQHF.

CDR3 sequence: CASSQARGSEQNTGELFF. CDR3 in DNA: TGCGCCAGCAGCCAAGCGAGGGGAAGCGAACAGAACACCGGGGAGCTGTTTTTT. The rearrangement uses TRBV4-1 and TRBJ2-2; either TRBD1 or TRBD2 may fit D (5 bases each). This CDR3 comprises 18 residues. Trimming removed 1 base from V and 1 base from J, with 16 bases in between. The germline V gene encodes CDR1 MGHRA and CDR2 YSYEKL.

The J gene is TRBJ1-4, the V gene TRBV2; TRBD1 is a possible D gene (5 bases). Between the trimmed V and J ends, which lost 8 bases and 5 bases, there was a span of 12 bases. This CDR3 comprises 13 residues. Germline V gives CDR1 SNHLY, CDR2 FYNNEI. The CDR3 DNA is TGTGCCAGCGGGACGGAGCTAAATGAAAAACTGTTTTTT. This codes for CASGTELNEKLFF.

The chain employs TRBV7-9 and TRBJ2-5; 7 bases line up with TRBD1. The germline V gene encodes CDR1 SEHNR and CDR2 FQNEAQ (reference sequence). The CDR3 has 15 amino acids. J lost 3 bases, V lost 4 bases, and 8 bases had no gene match. DNA of the CDR3: TGTGCCAGCAGCTATCCGGGACAGCAAAAAGAGACCCAGTACTTC. Its translation: CASSYPGQQKETQYF.